This T cell receptor beta chain was documented in a study of T-cell reconstitution after alpha-beta-depleted transplantation in children. With regard to this clonotype: The antigen remains unidentified.

A TCRbeta library incorporating unique molecular identifiers was prepared. TCRdb recomputed calls from the PCR reads with MiXCR, one row per CDR3 protein. This sample yields about 580,000 distinct CDR3 sequences, of which over 20% are seen a single time; under 45% belongs to the top ten. Study results and limitations: Some patients owed their high day-60 TCRbeta diversity to surviving recipient T cells and thymic progenitors. Reportedly, only several hundred clones from non-depleted graft cells drove alpha-beta T-cell counts at about two months. A year had passed since transplant, and T-cell counts and diversity by then came mostly from newly produced T cells.

Trimming cost V 2 bases and J 5 bases; bases outside gene matches: 12. The germline CDR1 and CDR2 sequences are SGHRS and YFSETQ. This CDR3 is built from 17 residues. The rearrangement uses TRBV5-1 and TRBJ2-2; 7 positions agree with TRBD2. This receptor was identified in a boy in the first two years of life with Wiskott-Aldrich syndrome, due to receive a stem cell transplant. Sequenced here: PBMCs, sampled before TCRalphabeta/CD19-depleted stem cell transplant. CDR3 sequence reads: CASSFGPAAGDTGELFF. The CDR3 nucleotides are TGCGCCAGCAGCTTTGGTCCCGCCGCGGGAGATACCGGGGAGCTGTTTTTT.